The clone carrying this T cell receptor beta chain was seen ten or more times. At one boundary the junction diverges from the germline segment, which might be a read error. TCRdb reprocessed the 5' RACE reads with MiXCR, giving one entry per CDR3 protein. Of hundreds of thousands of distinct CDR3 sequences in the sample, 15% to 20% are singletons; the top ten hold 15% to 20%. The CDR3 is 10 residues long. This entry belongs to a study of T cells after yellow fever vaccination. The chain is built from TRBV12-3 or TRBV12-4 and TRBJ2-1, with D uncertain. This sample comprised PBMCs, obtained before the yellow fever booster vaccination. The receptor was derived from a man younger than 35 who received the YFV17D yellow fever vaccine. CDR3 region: CASSLGEQFF. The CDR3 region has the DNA TGTGCCAGCAGCTTAGGTGAGCAGTTCTTC.